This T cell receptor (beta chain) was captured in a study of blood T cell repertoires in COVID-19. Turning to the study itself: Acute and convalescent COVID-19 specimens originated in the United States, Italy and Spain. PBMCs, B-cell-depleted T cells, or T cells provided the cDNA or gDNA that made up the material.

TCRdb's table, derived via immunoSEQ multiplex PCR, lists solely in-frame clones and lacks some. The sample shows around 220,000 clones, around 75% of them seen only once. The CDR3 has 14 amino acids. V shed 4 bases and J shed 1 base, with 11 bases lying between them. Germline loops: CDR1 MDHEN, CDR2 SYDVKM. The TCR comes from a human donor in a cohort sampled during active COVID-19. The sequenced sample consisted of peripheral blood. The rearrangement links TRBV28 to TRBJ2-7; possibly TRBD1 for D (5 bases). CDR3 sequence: CASSSSDRSYEQYF. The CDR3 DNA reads TGTGCCAGCAGTTCCTCCGACAGATCCTACGAGCAGTACTTC.